What follows are 14 T cell receptor beta chains derived from one specimen sequenced in a study of T-cell reconstitution after alpha-beta-depleted transplantation in children. The TCRbeta library was prepared with unique molecular identifiers. TCRdb re-analysed the PCR reads in MiXCR, keeping a single row per CDR3 protein. Of hundreds of thousands of distinct CDR3 sequences detected, 15% to 20% appear once; the ten largest clones hold approximately 29%. The sample in question was PBMCs, mostly from graft donor cells, obtained 360 days after TCRalphabeta/CD19-depleted stem cell transplant. Source of these receptors: a boy in the first two years of life who had a stem cell transplant for Wiskott-Aldrich syndrome, so the T cells may come from the graft donor.

This clonotype was observed a few times. V gene TRBV7-2 combines with J gene TRBJ2-3; D is perhaps TRBD2 (5 bases). The CDR3 totals 12 residues. Germline CDR1 is SGHTA and CDR2 is FQGNSA. V lost 5 bases and J 7 bases, leaving 10 bases between the germline ends. CDR3 sequence (DNA): TGTGCCAGCAGCCCGACGGGAAATACGCAGTATTTT. Translated: CASSPTGNTQYF.

CDR3 in DNA: TGCGCCAGCAGCCAACGTACCCCCCCCGGGAGACCCACGGATCTCAAATTCTACGAGCAGTACTTC. Translated: CASSQRTPPGRPTDLKFYEQYF. The V call is TRBV4-1, the J call TRBJ2-7, with D possibly matching TRBD2 (6 bases). Germline loops: CDR1 MGHRA, CDR2 YSYEKL. Trimming removed 2 bases at V and 3 bases at J, with 35 bases between. The length of the CDR3 is 22 residues.

The V call is TRBV20-1, the J call TRBJ1-1; D not certain. Germline CDR1 and CDR2: DFQATT and SNEGSKA (reference sequence). V was pared by 0 bases and J by 4 bases, with 9 bases between. The CDR3 runs to 13 residues. This CDR3 is CSARESGITEAFF. The CDR3 nucleotides are TGCAGTGCTAGAGAAAGTGGAATCACTGAAGCTTTCTTT.

The chain employs TRBV28 and TRBJ2-2; 8 bases are a match to TRBD2. Germline V lookup: CDR1 MDHEN, CDR2 SYDVKM. With V trimmed by 5 bases and J by 4 bases, 9 bases remained unmatched. The CDR3 is 16 residues long. CDR3 in DNA: TGTGCCAGCAGTACCTGGACTAGCCCTACCACCGGGGAGCTGTTTTTT. It codes for CASSTWTSPTTGELFF.

The sample holds many counts of this clonotype. The CDR3 sequence is CASSLAPNTEAFF. As DNA, the CDR3 is TGTGCCAGCAGTTTAGCCCCGAACACTGAAGCTTTCTTT. V is TRBV12-3 or TRBV12-4 and J is TRBJ1-1; D not resolved. The V and J ends lost 0 bases and 1 base respectively, with 3 bases between them. CDR3 size: 13 residues.

This clonotype was picked up a small number of times. The V call is TRBV11-2, the J call TRBJ2-7; TRBD2 might be the D (5 bases). This CDR3 contains 15 residues. Germline CDR1 and CDR2: SGHAT and FQNNGV. The V end lost 4 bases, the J end lost 9 bases, and 22 bases lay between the germline ends. CDR3 amino acids: CASSSHRGTPSGQYF. CDR3 in DNA: TGTGCCAGCAGCTCACACCGGGGAACCCCCTCGGGGCAGTACTTC.

This clonotype was observed a few times. The rearrangement joins TRBV5-1 to TRBJ1-2; D remains ambiguous. CDR3 length: 13 residues. From germline, CDR1 is SGHRS and CDR2 YFSETQ. Deletions cut 0 bases from V and 4 bases from J, with 7 bases between. The CDR3 here is CASSLDFVYGYTF. As DNA, the CDR3 is TGCGCCAGCAGCTTGGACTTCGTCTATGGCTACACCTTC.

This sequence joins TRBV29-1 and TRBJ2-7, with 8 bases matching TRBD1. The CDR3 has 15 amino acids. Germline V lookup: CDR1 SQVTM, CDR2 ANQGSEA. With 2 bases clipped from V and 6 bases from J, the junction kept 12 bases outside the gene matches. The CDR3 region is CSVELGPGGLGEQYF. The DNA for the CDR3 is TGCAGCGTTGAACTAGGCCCAGGGGGCCTAGGCGAGCAGTACTTC.

The rearrangement links TRBV12-3 or TRBV12-4 to TRBJ1-5; unclear D gene. CDR3 size: 13 residues. Trimming took off 2 bases at V and 11 bases at J, with 13 bases between the two ends. This CDR3 is CASSLNQVGSQHF. The CDR3 bases are TGTGCCAGCAGTTTAAATCAGGTCGGGTCCCAGCATTTT.

V gene TRBV20-1 combines with J gene TRBJ2-5; 12 nucleotides match TRBD2. From germline, CDR1 is DFQATT and CDR2 SNEGSKA (reference sequence). The CDR3 sequence is 17 residues long. V lost 7 bases to trimming and J lost 2 bases; unmatched junction nucleotides: 14. The CDR3: CSVHGTSGYYRQETQYF. CDR3 in DNA: TGCAGTGTCCACGGGACTAGCGGGTACTACCGGCAAGAGACCCAGTACTTC.

The J gene is TRBJ2-1, the V gene TRBV10-3, with 11 bases that match TRBD1. The germline V gene has CDR1 ENHRY and CDR2 SYGVKD. J lost 9 bases, V lost 7 bases, and 8 bases had no gene match. There are 14 residues in the CDR3. The CDR3 DNA sequence: TGTGCCATCACCGCCGGGACAGGGGGGAGTGAGCAGTTCTTC. This codes for CAITAGTGGSEQFF.

This clonotype showed up just a few times. The genes are TRBV7-8 and TRBJ2-5; D may correspond to TRBD1 or TRBD2 (5 bases each). Between the trimmed V and J ends, which lost 5 bases and 9 bases, there was a span of 13 bases. The CDR3 consists of 12 residues. Germline loops: CDR1 SGHVS, CDR2 FQNEAQ. For the CDR3, the DNA is TGTGCCAGCAGCCAGGGCCCCGGGGCCCAGTACTTC. This translates into CASSQGPGAQYF.

This chain uses TRBV7-9 with TRBJ2-2, with D tentatively TRBD2 (5 bases). The CDR3 has 15 amino acids. Per the germline V gene, CDR1 is SEHNR and CDR2 is FQNEAQ (reference sequence). V gave up 1 base and J gave up 6 bases, with 12 bases separating them. Written as DNA, the CDR3 is TGTGCCAGCAGCTTAGGAGGGAAGAGCGCCGGGGAGCTGTTTTTT. Protein sequence: CASSLGGKSAGELFF.

The rearrangement links TRBV7-9 to TRBJ2-7; D not certain. Trimming left V 3 bases short and J 0 bases short, with 18 bases between. The germline V gene encodes CDR1 SEHNR and CDR2 FQNEAQ (reference sequence). The CDR3 extends over 17 amino acids. The CDR3 region is CASSFKAPSPSSYEQYF. For the CDR3, the DNA is TGTGCCAGCAGCTTCAAGGCTCCCTCTCCCTCCTCCTACGAGCAGTACTTC.